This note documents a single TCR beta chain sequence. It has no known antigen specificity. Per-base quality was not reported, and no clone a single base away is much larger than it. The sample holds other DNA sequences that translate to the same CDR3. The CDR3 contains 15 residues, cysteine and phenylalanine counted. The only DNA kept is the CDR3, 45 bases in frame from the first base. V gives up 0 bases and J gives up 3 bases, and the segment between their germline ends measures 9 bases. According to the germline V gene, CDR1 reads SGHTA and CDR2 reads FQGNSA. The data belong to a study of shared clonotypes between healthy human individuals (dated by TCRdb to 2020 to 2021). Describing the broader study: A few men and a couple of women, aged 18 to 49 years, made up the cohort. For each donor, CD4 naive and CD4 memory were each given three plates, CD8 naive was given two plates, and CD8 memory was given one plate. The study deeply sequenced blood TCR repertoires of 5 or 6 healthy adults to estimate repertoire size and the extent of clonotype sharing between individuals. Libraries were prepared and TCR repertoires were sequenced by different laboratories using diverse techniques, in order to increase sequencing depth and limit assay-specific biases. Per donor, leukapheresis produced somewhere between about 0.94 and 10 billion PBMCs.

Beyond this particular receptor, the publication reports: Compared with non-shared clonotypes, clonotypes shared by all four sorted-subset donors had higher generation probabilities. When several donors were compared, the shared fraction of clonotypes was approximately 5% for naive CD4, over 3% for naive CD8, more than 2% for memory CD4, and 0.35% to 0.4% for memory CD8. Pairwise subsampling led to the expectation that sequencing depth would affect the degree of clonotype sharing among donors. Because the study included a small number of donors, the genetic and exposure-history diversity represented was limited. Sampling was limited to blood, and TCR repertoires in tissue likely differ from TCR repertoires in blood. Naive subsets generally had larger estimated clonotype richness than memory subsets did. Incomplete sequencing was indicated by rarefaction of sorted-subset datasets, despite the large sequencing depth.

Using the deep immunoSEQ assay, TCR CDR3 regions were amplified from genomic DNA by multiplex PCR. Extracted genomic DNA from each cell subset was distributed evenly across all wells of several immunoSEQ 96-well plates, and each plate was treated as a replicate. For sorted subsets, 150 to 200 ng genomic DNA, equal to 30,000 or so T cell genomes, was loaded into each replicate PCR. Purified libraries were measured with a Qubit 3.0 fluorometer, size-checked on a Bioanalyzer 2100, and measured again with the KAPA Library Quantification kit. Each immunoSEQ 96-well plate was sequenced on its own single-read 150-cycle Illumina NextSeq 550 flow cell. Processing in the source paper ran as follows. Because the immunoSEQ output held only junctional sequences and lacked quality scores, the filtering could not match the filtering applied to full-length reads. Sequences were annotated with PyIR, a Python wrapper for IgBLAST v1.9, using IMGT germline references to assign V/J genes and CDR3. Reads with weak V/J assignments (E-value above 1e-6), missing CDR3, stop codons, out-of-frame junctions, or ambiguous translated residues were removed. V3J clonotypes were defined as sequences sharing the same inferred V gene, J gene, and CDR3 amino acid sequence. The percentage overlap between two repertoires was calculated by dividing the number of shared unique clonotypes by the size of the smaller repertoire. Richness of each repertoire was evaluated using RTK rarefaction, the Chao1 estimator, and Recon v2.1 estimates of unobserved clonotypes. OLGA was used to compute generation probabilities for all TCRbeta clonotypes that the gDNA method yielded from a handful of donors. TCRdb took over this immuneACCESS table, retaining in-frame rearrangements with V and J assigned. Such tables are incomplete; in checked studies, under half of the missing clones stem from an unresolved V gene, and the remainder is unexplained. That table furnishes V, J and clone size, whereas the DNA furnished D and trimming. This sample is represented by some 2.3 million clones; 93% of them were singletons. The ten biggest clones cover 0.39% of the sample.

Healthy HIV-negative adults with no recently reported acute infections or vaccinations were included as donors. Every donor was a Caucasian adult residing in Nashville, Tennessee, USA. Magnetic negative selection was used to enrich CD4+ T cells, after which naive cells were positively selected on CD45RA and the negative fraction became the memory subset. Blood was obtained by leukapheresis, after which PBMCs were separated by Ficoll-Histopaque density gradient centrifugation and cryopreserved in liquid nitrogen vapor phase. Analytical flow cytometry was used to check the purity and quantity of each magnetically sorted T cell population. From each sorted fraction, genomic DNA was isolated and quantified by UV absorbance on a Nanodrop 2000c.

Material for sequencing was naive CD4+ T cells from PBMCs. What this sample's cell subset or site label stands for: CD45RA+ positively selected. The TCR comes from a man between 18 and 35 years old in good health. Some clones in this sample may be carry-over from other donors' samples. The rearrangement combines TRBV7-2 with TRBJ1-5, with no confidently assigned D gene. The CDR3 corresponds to CASSLAGGLNQPQHF. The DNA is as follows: TGTGCCAGCAGCTTAGCAGGAGGGCTCAATCAGCCCCAGCATTTT.